The 26 T cell receptor beta chains listed next were all sequenced from one sample in a study of blood T cell repertoires in COVID-19. Method: immunoSEQ multiplex PCR; TCRdb's copy keeps in-frame clones and lacks some. The sample lists 32,000 or so clones, around nine tenths seen once, with about 6.3% in the top ten. What was sequenced was peripheral blood. These receptors were obtained from a human donor in a cohort sampled during active COVID-19.

DNA for the CDR3: TGTGCCAGCAGTTCCGGGGAGGGATCCCTGGAGACCCAGTACTTC. Its protein is CASSSGEGSLETQYF. The chain is built from TRBV9 and TRBJ2-5; 7 bases map to TRBD2. Germline CDR1 SGDLS, CDR2 YYNGEE. V gave up 5 bases and J gave up 5 bases; unmatched junction bases: 12. The CDR3 runs to 15 residues.

The V gene is TRBV25-1, the J gene TRBJ2-7; maybe TRBD2 (7 bases). Per the germline V gene, CDR1 is MGHDK and CDR2 is SYGVNS. V was shortened by 6 bases and J by 2 bases, with 11 bases between the two germline ends. The CDR3 covers 13 residues. CDR3 sequence: CASRRGGAYEQYF. The CDR3 nucleotides are TGTGCCAGCAGAAGAGGGGGGGCCTACGAGCAGTACTTC.

This chain uses TRBV19 with TRBJ1-1, with TRBD1 matching 7 bases. This CDR3 has 13 residues. Trimming cost V 5 bases and J 2 bases; bases outside gene matches: 2. CDR1 and CDR2 from the germline V gene are LNHDA and SQIVND (reference sequence). As DNA, the CDR3 is TGTGCCAGTAGTGGGACAGCAAACACTGAAGCTTTCTTT. Protein sequence: CASSGTANTEAFF.

The V call is TRBV10-1, the J call TRBJ1-5; D gene unclear. The germline V gene encodes CDR1 WNHNN and CDR2 SYGVQD (reference sequence). The CDR3 contains 12 residues. V was shortened by 4 bases and J by 7 bases, with 8 bases between the two germline ends. CDR3 sequence reads: CASSGEVQPQHF. CDR3 bases: TGCGCCAGCAGTGGCGAAGTCCAGCCCCAGCATTTT.

This chain joins TRBV27 and TRBJ1-5, with TRBD1 matching 8 bases. Per germline, CDR1 MNHEY and CDR2 SMNVEV (reference sequence). This CDR3 is 17 amino acids long. J gave up 2 bases and V 6 bases, and 12 bases lay outside the gene matches. CDR3 region: CASSSLQGGVGNQPQHF. The CDR3 coding sequence is TGTGCCAGCAGCTCCTTACAGGGGGGCGTGGGCAATCAGCCCCAGCATTTT.

The chain combines TRBV7-8 with TRBJ2-3; TRBD1 agrees at 12 bases. Germline CDR1 reads SGHVS; CDR2 reads FQNEAQ. The CDR3 totals 15 residues. With V trimmed by 5 bases and J by 8 bases, 8 bases remained unmatched. Here the CDR3 DNA reads TGTGCCAGCAGCCTGGGACAGGGGGCTGTTGGTACGCAGTATTTT. Protein product: CASSLGQGAVGTQYF.

This chain connects TRBV19 to TRBJ1-2, with a tentative D call TRBD1 (5 bases). CDR3 length: 14 amino acids. V was shortened by 2 bases and J by 0 bases, with 7 bases between the two germline ends. Germline V gene lookup returns CDR1 LNHDA and CDR2 SQIVND (reference sequence). Here the CDR3 reads CASSITGANYGYTF. The CDR3 nucleotides read TGTGCCAGTAGTATAACGGGGGCTAACTATGGCTACACCTTC.

The V call is TRBV2, the J call TRBJ2-1; 8 bases are shared with TRBD1. The ends lost 6 bases at V and 0 bases at J; junction bases unmatched: 4. CDR3 length: 15 residues. Germline V gene lookup returns CDR1 SNHLY and CDR2 FYNNEI. The CDR3 DNA is TGTGCCAGCAGGGAGACAGGGGCCTCCTACAATGAGCAGTTCTTC. This codes for CASRETGASYNEQFF.

The rearrangement links TRBV5-1 to TRBJ1-6; a weak D match, TRBD1 (6 bases). There are 14 residues in the CDR3. V was cut by 3 bases and J by 8 bases, with 12 bases left in between. Germline V gives CDR1 SGHRS, CDR2 YFSETQ. The DNA for the CDR3 is TGCGCCAGCAGCTGGACGGGGGGCGATTCACCCCTCCACTTT. Residues: CASSWTGGDSPLHF.

This chain connects TRBV4-2 to TRBJ1-2; 9 nucleotides line up with TRBD1. This CDR3 comprises 16 residues. J was trimmed by 6 bases and V by 0 bases; bases with no gene match: 8. Germline V lookup: CDR1 LGHNA, CDR2 YNFKEQ. CDR3: CASSQEQGALGNGYTF. The CDR3 nucleotides read TGTGCCAGCAGCCAAGAACAGGGGGCGCTAGGAAATGGCTACACCTTC.

V usage is TRBV5-5 and J usage is TRBJ2-4; D is unclear. Germline CDR1 is SGHKS and CDR2 is YYEKEE (reference sequence). V lost 0 bases and J 8 bases, leaving 12 bases between the germline ends. This CDR3 has 14 amino acids. The CDR3 protein is CASSLDGHRDIQYF. The CDR3 nucleotides are TGTGCCAGCAGCTTGGATGGTCATCGGGACATTCAGTACTTC. Filled out from reference TRBV5-5 and TRBJ2-4, the complete variable domain reads DAGVTQSPTHLIKTRGQQVTLRCSPISGHKSVSWYQQVLGQGPQFIFQYYEKEERGRGNFPDRFSARQFPNYSSELNVNALLLGDSALYLCASSLDGHRDIQYFGAGTRLSVL.

This chain uses TRBV28 with TRBJ1-4; TRBD1 matches 8 bases. The CDR3 has 15 amino acids. V lost 5 bases to trimming and J lost 10 bases; unmatched junction nucleotides: 12. From germline, CDR1 is MDHEN and CDR2 SYDVKM. The CDR3 coding sequence is TGTGCCAGCAGTCCCCGGACAGGGTTTGCCTTAAAACTGTTTTTT. Translating it yields CASSPRTGFALKLFF.

The V and J genes are TRBV6-6 and TRBJ2-1; 9 nucleotides line up with TRBD2. The germline V gene encodes CDR1 MNHNY and CDR2 SVGAGI (reference sequence). The CDR3 length is 15 residues. Unmatched junction bases numbered 4, after V lost 2 bases and J lost 5 bases. CDR3 DNA: TGTGCCAGCAGTTACCCGGCTAGCGGGGACAATGAGCAGTTCTTC. This encodes CASSYPASGDNEQFF.

The V call is TRBV4-1, the J call TRBJ2-3; 7 bases are shared with TRBD1. CDR1 MGHRA and CDR2 YSYEKL come from the germline V gene. The CDR3 runs 13 residues. J lost 7 bases, V lost 10 bases, and 11 bases had no gene match. CDR3 bases: TGCGCCACCTCAGGGGGATTGGGGCATACGCAGTATTTT. This sequence encodes CATSGGLGHTQYF.

This clone was found once. This chain joins TRBV7-8 and TRBJ1-6, with D unclear. Germline V gives CDR1 SGHVS, CDR2 FQNEAQ. Trimming left V 1 base short and J 1 base short, with 8 bases between. This CDR3 has 16 residues. The CDR3 nucleotides are TGTGCCAGCAGCTTAGAGAGGGTTTCCTATAATTCACCCCTCCACTTT. It yields the protein CASSLERVSYNSPLHF. Full variable domain (rest looked up from reference TRBV7-8 and TRBJ1-6): GAGVSQSPRYKVAKRGQDVALRCDPISGHVSLFWYQQALGQGPEFLTYFQNEAQLDKSGLPSDRFFAERPEGSVSTLKIQRTQQEDSAVYLCASSLERVSYNSPLHFGNGTRLTVT.

The chain is built from TRBV2 and TRBJ2-2, with 7 bases that match TRBD1. With V trimmed by 3 bases and J by 6 bases, 10 bases remained unmatched. The CDR3 contains 16 residues. The germline V gene has CDR1 SNHLY and CDR2 FYNNEI. This chain's CDR3 is CASSDSLPGGAGELFF. DNA for the CDR3: TGTGCCAGCAGTGATAGTCTTCCAGGGGGTGCCGGGGAGCTGTTTTTT.

The chain joins TRBV9 to TRBJ2-7; no clear D gene. Deletions cut 3 bases from V and 6 bases from J, with 13 bases between. The germline CDR1 and CDR2 sequences are SGDLS and YYNGEE. The CDR3 runs 13 residues. CDR3 sequence: CASSATRVSEQYF. DNA of the CDR3: TGTGCCAGCAGCGCCACTCGGGTAAGCGAGCAGTACTTC.

The chain recombines TRBV27 with TRBJ2-5, with TRBD1 matching over 9 bases. The V and J ends lost 3 bases and 5 bases, in that order; junction bases with no gene match: 10. Germline V gene lookup returns CDR1 MNHEY and CDR2 SMNVEV (reference sequence). This CDR3 is 16 amino acids long. The CDR3 DNA is TGTGCCAGCAGTTTGTTACCGGGACAGGGAGACGAGACCCAGTACTTC. Translation gives CASSLLPGQGDETQYF.

The chain links TRBV6-1 to TRBJ1-6; possibly TRBD1 for D (6 bases). Trimming took off 3 bases at V and 10 bases at J, with 13 bases between the two ends. The V gene's germline CDR1 is MNHNS and CDR2 SASEGT. This CDR3 contains 14 residues. The CDR3 nucleotides read TGTGCCAGCAGTGACGGCGCAGGGGAATCACCCCTCCACTTT. It translates to CASSDGAGESPLHF.

This rearrangement joins TRBV18 to TRBJ2-5, with 9 bases matching TRBD1. The V segment lost 2 bases and the J segment 5 bases; nucleotides outside the gene matches: 3. The CDR3 contains 14 residues. CDR1 is KGHSH and CDR2 is LQKENI in the germline V gene. The CDR3 loop reads CASSPIDRGETQYF. The CDR3 region has the DNA TGTGCCAGCTCACCAATAGACAGGGGGGAGACCCAGTACTTC. The full variable domain, with the rest looked up from reference TRBV18 and TRBJ2-5, is NAGVMQNPRHLVRRRGQEARLRCSPMKGHSHVYWYRQLPEEGLKFMVYLQKENIIDESGMPKERFSAEFPKEGPSILRIQQVVRGDSAAYFCASSPIDRGETQYFGPGTRLLVL.

The chain joins TRBV28 to TRBJ2-5; 14 bases match TRBD2. Germline V gene lookup returns CDR1 MDHEN and CDR2 SYDVKM. This CDR3 region has 16 residues. V lost 2 bases, J lost 1 base, and 0 bases stayed unmatched. For the CDR3, the DNA is TGTGCCAGCAGTTTAGGGACTAGCGGGGGCCAAGAGACCCAGTACTTC. It yields the protein CASSLGTSGGQETQYF.

This clone has only one observation. The chain is built from TRBV24-1 and TRBJ2-1; 7 bases are shared with TRBD1. V gave up 5 bases and J gave up 5 bases; unmatched junction bases: 11. CDR1 is KGHDR, CDR2 SFDVKD, per germline. The CDR3 consists of 16 residues. CDR3 protein: CATSGPNRGSNNEQFF. The DNA for the CDR3 is TGTGCCACCAGTGGCCCAAACAGGGGTTCCAACAATGAGCAGTTCTTC.

This chain joins TRBV28 and TRBJ1-4; TRBD1 is a possible D gene (5 bases). Germline V gene sequence: CDR1 MDHEN, CDR2 SYDVKM. The germline V and J ends were trimmed by 6 bases and 8 bases, with 19 bases remaining between them. This CDR3 spans 15 amino acids. This CDR3 reads CASRVGGKAWEKLFF. Written as DNA, the CDR3 is TGTGCCAGCAGAGTCGGGGGGAAAGCTTGGGAAAAACTGTTTTTT. Supplemented by reference TRBV28 and TRBJ1-4, the full variable domain reads DVKVTQSSRYLVKRTGEKVFLECVQDMDHENMFWYRQDPGLGLRLIYFSYDVKMKEKGDIPEGYSVSREKKERFSLILESASTNQTSMYLCASRVGGKAWEKLFFGSGTQLSVL.

The rearrangement uses TRBV18 and TRBJ2-7; 7 bases are shared with TRBD1. The germline V gene has CDR1 KGHSH and CDR2 LQKENI. CDR3 length: 16 residues. Trimming removed 4 bases from V and 2 bases from J; junction bases left unmatched: 11. DNA for the CDR3: TGTGCCAGCTCACTCTCCGGGACAGCTAAAACCTACGAGCAGTACTTC. Amino acids: CASSLSGTAKTYEQYF.

V gene TRBV7-6 combines with J gene TRBJ2-3; D is uncertain. Trimming took off 1 base at V and 0 bases at J, with 8 bases between the two ends. Per the germline V gene, CDR1 is SGHVS and CDR2 is FNYEAQ. The CDR3 consists of 15 residues. CDR3 sequence (DNA): TGTGCCAGCAGCTTAGAACGTCAGAGCACAGATACGCAGTATTTT. Translating it yields CASSLERQSTDTQYF.

The V and J genes are TRBV4-2 and TRBJ2-7; 7 bases map to TRBD2. The trim removed 1 base at V and 2 bases at J, leaving 2 bases unmatched. CDR1 LGHNA and CDR2 YNFKEQ come from the germline V gene. The CDR3 consists of 14 residues. CDR3 sequence reads: CASSQGLAPYEQYF. The DNA of the CDR3 is TGTGCCAGCAGCCAAGGACTAGCCCCCTACGAGCAGTACTTC.